This TCR beta chain was found in a study of control samples from healthy donors and cancer patients. Method: immunoSEQ multiplex PCR; TCRdb's copy keeps in-frame clones and lacks some. Of some 130,000 clones in the sample, roughly 90% were seen once. CDR1 and CDR2 from the germline V gene are MNHEY and SVGAGI. With 0 bases removed from V and 6 bases from J, the gap between germline ends came to 11 bases. The CDR3 has 15 amino acids. The chain combines TRBV6-5 with TRBJ1-4; D might be TRBD1 (5 bases). The TCR comes from a woman aged 45-60 years in good health. The sequenced sample consisted of blood. CDR3 protein: CASSYSWQGDEKLFF. The CDR3 nucleotides are TGTGCCAGCAGTTACTCGTGGCAGGGTGATGAAAAACTGTTTTTT.